This T cell receptor beta chain was sequenced for a study of OX40 agonist ivuxolimab in advanced cancers. Study at large: Patients in the trial were receiving intravenous ivuxolimab every 2 weeks, at doses of 0.01 to 10 mg/kg. Two cutaneous melanoma patients and one hepatocellular carcinoma patient, three in all, had partial responses.

Study findings and constraints: Antigen specificity was not determined for the expanded peripheral T cells. The CD4+ and CD8+ T cells in the blood had expanded clonally by week 6 at 0.1 to 3.0 mg/kg.

Method: immunoSEQ multiplex PCR; TCRdb's copy keeps in-frame clones and lacks some. The repertoire holds about 12,000 clones, with around 80% as singletons. With regard to this clone: Its specificity is unknown.

Looked up from germline, CDR1 is SNHLY and CDR2 is FYNNEI. J was trimmed by 8 bases and V by 6 bases; bases with no gene match: 15. The CDR3 loop spans 17 amino acids. This receptor was taken from an adult with an advanced solid tumor such as melanoma, head and neck, liver or kidney cancer. V usage is TRBV2 and J usage is TRBJ2-1; 11 nucleotides align to TRBD2. The source material was CD4+ or CD8+ T cells sorted from blood, sampled in a trial of the OX40 agonist ivuxolimab. CDR3 loop: CASRGTSGSSLGHEQFF. CDR3 in DNA: TGTGCCAGCAGGGGTACTAGCGGGAGCTCCCTGGGGCATGAGCAGTTCTTC.